The next 11 T cell receptor beta chains were all read from a single sample in a study of T cells in localized non-small cell lung cancer (dated by TCRdb to 2019 to 2021). The library was built by means of the immunoSEQ multiplex PCR assay. TCRdb took over this immuneACCESS table, retaining in-frame rearrangements with V and J assigned. Such tables are incomplete; in checked studies, under half of the missing clones stem from an unresolved V gene, and the remainder is unexplained. Here the sample has 30,000 to 40,000 clones; around 73% occur a single time. The ten largest account for 33% of the sample. This material consisted of peripheral blood, taken before any cancer treatment. Source of these receptors: a male donor aged 60 or over with stage II squamous cell lung carcinoma.

The rearrangement links TRBV5-1 to TRBJ2-5; D gene unclear. V was shortened by 0 bases and J by 1 base, with 7 bases between the two germline ends. The CDR3 covers 14 residues. Looked up from germline, CDR1 is SGHRS and CDR2 is YFSETQ. The chain's CDR3 is CASSLVAPQETQYF. The CDR3 nucleotides are TGCGCCAGCAGCTTGGTGGCTCCCCAAGAGACCCAGTACTTC.

The rearrangement links TRBV10-3 to TRBJ1-5; 8 bases line up with TRBD1. Unmatched junction bases numbered 2, after V lost 5 bases and J lost 2 bases. Germline CDR1 ENHRY, CDR2 SYGVKD. This CDR3 comprises 14 residues. The CDR3 sequence: CAISLTGGNQPQHF. The CDR3 coding sequence is TGTGCCATCAGTCTGACAGGGGGCAATCAGCCCCAGCATTTT.

The genes are TRBV2 and TRBJ1-5; tentative D call: TRBD1 (5 bases). The germline V gene encodes CDR1 SNHLY and CDR2 FYNNEI. The V gene lost 6 bases and the J gene lost 5 bases, with 11 bases spanning the gap. The CDR3 runs to 13 residues. The CDR3: CASRSVGDQPQHF. CDR3 bases: TGTGCCAGCAGAAGCGTGGGGGATCAGCCCCAGCATTTT. The entire variable domain, with the rest obtained from reference TRBV2 and TRBJ1-5, is as follows: EPEVTQTPSHQVTQMGQEVILRCVPISNHLYFYWYRQILGQKVEFLVSFYNNEISEKSEIFDDQFSVERPDGSNFTLKIRSTKLEDSAMYFCASRSVGDQPQHFGDGTRLSIL.

The chain uses TRBV6-1 and TRBJ2-1, with D possibly TRBD2 on 6 matching bases. The CDR3 extends over 14 amino acids. Trimming stripped 4 bases from V and 10 bases from J, with 17 bases between. The germline V gene has CDR1 MNHNS and CDR2 SASEGT. The CDR3 sequence is CASSVLSGLREQFF. CDR3 DNA: TGTGCCAGCAGTGTATTGTCGGGACTTCGGGAGCAGTTCTTC.

This clone was counted between two and nine times. CDR3 DNA sequence: TGTGCCAGCAGTTCACCCCGGACAGCCTTTAACTATGGCTACACCTTC. It encodes CASSSPRTAFNYGYTF. The chain is built from TRBV11-2 and TRBJ1-2; D possibly corresponds to TRBD1 (6 bases). The V end lost 6 bases, the J end lost 1 base, and 18 bases lay between the germline ends. CDR3 length: 16 amino acids. Germline values: CDR1 SGHAT, CDR2 FQNNGV. Looking up the rest from reference TRBV11-2 and TRBJ1-2 gives the full variable domain: EAGVAQSPRYKIIEKRQSVAFWCNPISGHATLYWYQQILGQGPKLLIQFQNNGVVDDSQLPKDRFSAERLKGVDSTLKIQPAKLEDSAVYLCASSSPRTAFNYGYTFGSGTRLTVV.

V usage is TRBV10-1 and J usage is TRBJ1-1, with D perhaps matching TRBD1 (5 bases). Looked up from germline, CDR1 is WNHNN and CDR2 is SYGVQD (reference sequence). This CDR3 has 12 amino acids. V lost 2 bases to trimming and J lost 4 bases, with 5 bases between them. CDR3 region: CASSEGATEAFF. The DNA for the CDR3 is TGCGCCAGCAGTGAGGGGGCCACTGAAGCTTTCTTT.

The CDR3 spells CASRFSDTQYF. The CDR3 nucleotides are TGTGCCAGCAGGTTTTCGGATACGCAGTATTTT. The gene calls are TRBV7-2 and TRBJ2-3; D remains ambiguous. Looked up from germline, CDR1 is SGHTA and CDR2 is FQGNSA. The V and J ends lost 6 bases and 6 bases respectively, with 7 bases between them. This CDR3 is 11 amino acids long.

J is TRBJ1-1 and V is TRBV6-5; no firm D call. Trimming shortened V by 3 bases and J by 0 bases, and 8 bases separated the two germline ends. CDR1 MNHEY and CDR2 SVGAGI come from the germline V gene. The CDR3 covers 14 residues. CDR3 bases: TGTGCCAGCAGTTATGGTCCGGTGAACACTGAAGCTTTCTTT. Protein product: CASSYGPVNTEAFF.

This clone is a singleton in its sample. The V and J genes are TRBV6-5 and TRBJ2-3, with 10 bases aligning to TRBD2. This CDR3 region has 16 residues. V was pared by 2 bases and J by 2 bases, with 4 bases of the junction left unmatched. The germline V gene encodes CDR1 MNHEY and CDR2 SVGAGI. CDR3 in DNA: TGTGCCAGCAGTTACCAGCGGGAGGGTATCACAGATACGCAGTATTTT. Translation: CASSYQREGITDTQYF.

The chain combines TRBV28 with TRBJ1-2, with 9 positions matching TRBD1. Germline V gene lookup returns CDR1 MDHEN and CDR2 SYDVKM. This CDR3 region has 14 residues. Germline trimming cut 3 bases from V and 8 bases from J; bases unmatched to any gene: 7. The CDR3 sequence: CASSFPGQGNGYTF. Written as DNA, the CDR3 is TGTGCCAGCAGTTTCCCGGGACAGGGTAACGGCTACACCTTC.

J is TRBJ2-5 and V is TRBV5-1; either TRBD1 or TRBD2 may supply D (5 bases each). The DNA matches TRBJ2-7 better at its end, which makes the J call doubtful. The CDR3 covers 16 residues. CDR1 SGHRS and CDR2 YFSETQ come from the germline V gene. The CDR3 DNA reads as TGCGCCAGCAGCTCAGGGAGCCGGGACGGTACCTACGAGCAGTACTTC. Translated, it gives CASSSGSRDGTYEQYF.